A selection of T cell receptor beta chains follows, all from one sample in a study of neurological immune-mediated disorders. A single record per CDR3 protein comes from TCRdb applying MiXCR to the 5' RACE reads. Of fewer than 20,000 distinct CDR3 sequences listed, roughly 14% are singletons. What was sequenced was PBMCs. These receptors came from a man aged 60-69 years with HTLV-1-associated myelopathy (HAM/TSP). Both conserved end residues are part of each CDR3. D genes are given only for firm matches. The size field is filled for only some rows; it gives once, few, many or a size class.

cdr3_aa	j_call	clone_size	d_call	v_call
CATSDSGISNEQFF	TRBJ2-1	many	NA	TRBV24-1
CASSYTGTGSEQYF	TRBJ2-7	once	TRBD1	TRBV2
CASSLARTAYGYTF	TRBJ1-2	many	NA	TRBV5-1
CASSFNRQGTGELFF	TRBJ2-2	many	TRBD1	TRBV7-9
CASSLDPRSKLFF	TRBJ1-4	many	NA	TRBV27
CASSRQGLGTEAFF	TRBJ1-1	many	TRBD1	TRBV3-1
CSARADSWNQPQHF	TRBJ1-5	many	NA	TRBV20-1
CASRGGFNEQFF	TRBJ2-1	NA	NA	TRBV28
CASSSPGQRETQYF	TRBJ2-5	NA	TRBD1	TRBV5-1
CASSPPATIPQQYF	TRBJ2-7	many	NA	TRBV7-2
CASSLFIDRGPYEQYF	TRBJ2-7	many	TRBD1	TRBV5-1
CASSQNLDAFF	TRBJ1-1	many	NA	TRBV6-2/TRBV6-3
CASRGSQGVNTEAFF	TRBJ1-1	many	TRBD1	TRBV5-1
CASSSRGLEAFF	TRBJ1-1	many	TRBD1	TRBV5-1
CASSRRLNTEAFF	TRBJ1-1	many	NA	TRBV9
CASSQAWNTGELFF	TRBJ2-2	many	NA	TRBV14
CASSQDRRSNEKLFF	TRBJ1-4	many	NA	TRBV3-1
CASKDDKNTEAFF	TRBJ1-1	medium-sized	NA	TRBV27
CASSVNRGPEQYF	TRBJ2-7	many	TRBD1	TRBV2
CASSSRLAGGPRETQYF	TRBJ2-5	many	TRBD2	TRBV11-3
CASSLGTAEEKLFF	TRBJ1-4	many	NA	TRBV7-9
CASSPYAGASPSSYYGYTF	TRBJ1-2	many	NA	TRBV28
CSARGETAYEQYF	TRBJ2-7	many	NA	TRBV20-1
CAITGSGTEAFF	TRBJ1-1	many	NA	TRBV10-3
CASSARGVWSETQYF	TRBJ2-5	many	NA	TRBV7-2
CSARDSRGREETQYF	TRBJ2-5	many	NA	TRBV20-1
CASSLEGQNYGYTF	TRBJ1-2	many	TRBD1	TRBV5-1
CASSLKTGREEKLFF	TRBJ1-4	many	TRBD1	TRBV5-1
CASRTSGTTDTQYF	TRBJ2-3	many	TRBD2	TRBV5-1
CASSLVAGTGELFF	TRBJ2-2	medium-sized	TRBD2	TRBV5-5
CASSSGLAGETQYF	TRBJ2-5	many	TRBD2	TRBV5-6
CATSRDRGRGSEKLFF	TRBJ1-4	many	NA	TRBV15
CASSQETGGGTEAFF	TRBJ1-1	many	NA	TRBV4-2
CSARDFTGNEKLFF	TRBJ1-4	many	NA	TRBV20-1
CAWTEGDIPPYEQYF	TRBJ2-7	few	NA	TRBV30
CASSLLGGQGAHEQYF	TRBJ2-7	many	TRBD1	TRBV7-9
CASSFRGDSSGNTIYF	TRBJ1-3	many	NA	TRBV5-5
CASSYQGRTEAFF	TRBJ1-1	many	NA	TRBV6-5
CAIRTGALSYEQYF	TRBJ2-7	many	TRBD1	TRBV10-3
CASSFTGGGSEKLFF	TRBJ1-4	medium-sized	TRBD1	TRBV12-3/TRBV12-4